This TCR beta chain was profiled in a study of OX40 agonist ivuxolimab in advanced cancers. Study background: Earlier anti-PD-1, anti-PD-L1 or anti-CTLA-4 therapy was permitted; 30% to 50% had received some.

Clones were read by immunoSEQ multiplex PCR, and TCRdb kept only the in-frame ones, dropping some. The table has 65,000 or so clones, 80% to 85% seen once; the top ten hold approximately 5%. General study results and limits: The investigators did not determine what antigen specificity the expanded peripheral T cells had. Some of the lowest clonal expansion was seen in partial responders at 0.1-3.0 mg/kg. Fewer expanded clones were found on average in CD4+ than in CD8+ T cells.

The trim removed 5 bases at V and 2 bases at J, leaving 1 base unmatched. The germline V gene encodes CDR1 SNHLY and CDR2 FYNNEI. The CDR3 runs 14 residues. A remark on this clone: Its antigen is not identified.

Specimen: CD4+ or CD8+ T cells sorted from blood, collected in a trial of the OX40 agonist ivuxolimab. This receptor was obtained from an adult with an advanced solid tumor such as melanoma, head and neck, liver or kidney cancer. The V and J genes are TRBV2 and TRBJ1-5; 9 bases line up with TRBD1. CDR3 loop: CASSWTGGNQPQHF. The CDR3 nucleotides read TGTGCCAGCAGTTGGACAGGGGGCAATCAGCCCCAGCATTTT.